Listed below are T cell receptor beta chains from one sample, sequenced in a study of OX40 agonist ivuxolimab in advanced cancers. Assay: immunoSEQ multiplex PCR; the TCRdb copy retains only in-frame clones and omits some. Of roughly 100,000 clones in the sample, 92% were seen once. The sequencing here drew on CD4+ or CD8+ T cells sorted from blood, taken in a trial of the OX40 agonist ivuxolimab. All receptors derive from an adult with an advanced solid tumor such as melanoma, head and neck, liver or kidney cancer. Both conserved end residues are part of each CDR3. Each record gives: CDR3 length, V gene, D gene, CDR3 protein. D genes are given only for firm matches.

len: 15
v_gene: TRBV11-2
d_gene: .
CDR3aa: CASSPRYGVQETQYF

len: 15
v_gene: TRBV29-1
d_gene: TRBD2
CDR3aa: CSVEEQRDLSYEQYF

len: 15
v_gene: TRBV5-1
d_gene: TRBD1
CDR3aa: CASSPRDRAFGELFF

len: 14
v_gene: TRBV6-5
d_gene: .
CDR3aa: CASSISGAYNEQFF

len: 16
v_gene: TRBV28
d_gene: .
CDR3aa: CASSWRGVSRSQPQHF

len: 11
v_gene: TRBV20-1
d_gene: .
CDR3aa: CSARRWSEQFF

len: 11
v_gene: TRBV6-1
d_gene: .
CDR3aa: CASSGRNTQYF

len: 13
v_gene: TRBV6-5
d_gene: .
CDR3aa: CASSYSGTYEQYF

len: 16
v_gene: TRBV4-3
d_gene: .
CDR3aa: CASSQVVTVLAYEQYF

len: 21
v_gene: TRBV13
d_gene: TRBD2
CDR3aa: CASSPPPALAGTQHQYNEQFF

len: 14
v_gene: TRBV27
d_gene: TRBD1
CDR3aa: CASSSMTGLQPQHF

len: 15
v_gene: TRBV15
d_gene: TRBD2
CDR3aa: CATSIISGGTDTQYF

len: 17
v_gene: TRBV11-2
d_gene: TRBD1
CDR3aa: CASSLPYRGISSYEQYF

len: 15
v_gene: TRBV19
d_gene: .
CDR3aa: CASSIGAGLNTEAFF

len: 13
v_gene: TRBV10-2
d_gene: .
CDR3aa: CASSDRDNEKLFF

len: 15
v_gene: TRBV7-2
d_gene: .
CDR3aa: CASSEKGHMNTEAFF

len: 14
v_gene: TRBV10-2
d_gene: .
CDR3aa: CASTGGKINEKLFF

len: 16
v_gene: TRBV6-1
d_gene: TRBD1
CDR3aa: CASSDVGQGVSDEQFF